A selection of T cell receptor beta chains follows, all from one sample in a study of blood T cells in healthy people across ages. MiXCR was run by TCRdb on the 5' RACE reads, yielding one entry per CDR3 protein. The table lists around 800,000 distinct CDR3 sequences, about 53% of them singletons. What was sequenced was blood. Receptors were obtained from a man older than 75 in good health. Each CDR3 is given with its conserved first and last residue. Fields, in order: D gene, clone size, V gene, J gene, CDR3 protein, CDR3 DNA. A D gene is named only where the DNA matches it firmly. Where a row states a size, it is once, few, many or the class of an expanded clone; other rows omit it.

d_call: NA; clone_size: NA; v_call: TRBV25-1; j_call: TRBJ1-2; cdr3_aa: CASSETGAKDYGYTF; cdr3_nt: TGTGCCAGCAGTGAAACCGGGGCCAAGGACTATGGCTACACCTTC
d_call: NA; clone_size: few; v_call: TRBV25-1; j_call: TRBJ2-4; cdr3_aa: CASSRIGVQYF; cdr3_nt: TGTGCCAGCAGCAGAATCGGGGTTCAGTACTTC
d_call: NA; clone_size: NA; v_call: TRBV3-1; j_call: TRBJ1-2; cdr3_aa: CASSQGLRGSYGYTF; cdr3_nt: TGTGCCAGCAGCCAGGGTCTCCGGGGCAGCTATGGCTACACCTTC
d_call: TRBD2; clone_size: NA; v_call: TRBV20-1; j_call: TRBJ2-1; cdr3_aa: CSARDALAGGIEQFF; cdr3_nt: TGCAGTGCTAGAGATGCGCTAGCGGGAGGAATTGAGCAGTTCTTC
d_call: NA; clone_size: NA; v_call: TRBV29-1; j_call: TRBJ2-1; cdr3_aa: CSVELSQQFF; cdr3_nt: TGCAGCGTTGAGTTGAGCCAGCAGTTCTTC
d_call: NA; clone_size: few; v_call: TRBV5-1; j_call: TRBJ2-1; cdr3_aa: CASSPGAPGLNEQFF; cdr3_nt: TGCGCCAGCAGCCCTGGGGCTCCGGGGCTCAATGAGCAGTTCTTC
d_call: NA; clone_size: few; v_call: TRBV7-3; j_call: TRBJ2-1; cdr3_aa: CASSLTVLYNEQFF; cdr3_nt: TGTGCCAGCAGCTTAACGGTCCTCTACAATGAGCAGTTCTTC
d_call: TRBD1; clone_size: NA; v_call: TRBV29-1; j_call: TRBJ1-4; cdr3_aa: CSVLGQGNEKLFF; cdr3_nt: TGCAGCGTTCTGGGACAGGGGAATGAAAAACTGTTTTTT
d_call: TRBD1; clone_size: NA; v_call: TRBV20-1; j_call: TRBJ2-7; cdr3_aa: CSASPGTGAYEQYF; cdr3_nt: TGCAGTGCTAGTCCCGGGACAGGGGCTTACGAGCAGTACTTC
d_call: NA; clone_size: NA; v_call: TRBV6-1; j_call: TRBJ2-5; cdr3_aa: CASRETRGWYQETQYF; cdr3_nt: TGTGCCAGCAGGGAAACACGGGGATGGTACCAAGAGACCCAGTACTTC
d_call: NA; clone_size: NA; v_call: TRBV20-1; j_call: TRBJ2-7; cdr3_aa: CSARLVVGPYEQYF; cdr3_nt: TGCAGTGCTAGACTGGTCGTGGGCCCCTACGAGCAGTACTTC
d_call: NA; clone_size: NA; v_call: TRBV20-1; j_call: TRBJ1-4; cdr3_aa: CSARRAAVWTEKEKLFF; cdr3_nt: TGCAGTGCTAGAAGGGCAGCGGTTTGGACCGAGAAAGAAAAACTGTTTTTT
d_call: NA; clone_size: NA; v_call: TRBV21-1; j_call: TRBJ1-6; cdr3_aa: CASSKGQTPNAPLHF; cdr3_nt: TGTGCCAGCAGCAAAGGGCAGACACCCAATGCACCCCTCCACTTT
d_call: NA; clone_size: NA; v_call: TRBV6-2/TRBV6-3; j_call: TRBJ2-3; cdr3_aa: CASTSGQYADTQYF; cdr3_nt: TGTGCCAGCACTAGTGGGCAATACGCAGATACGCAGTATTTT
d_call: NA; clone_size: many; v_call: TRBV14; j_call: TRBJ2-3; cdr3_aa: CASSQVPDTQYF; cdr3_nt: TGTGCCAGCAGCCAGGTTCCAGATACGCAGTATTTT
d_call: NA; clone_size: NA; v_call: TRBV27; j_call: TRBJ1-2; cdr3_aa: CASKGYPNNYGYTF; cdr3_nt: TGTGCCAGCAAGGGATACCCTAATAACTATGGCTACACCTTC
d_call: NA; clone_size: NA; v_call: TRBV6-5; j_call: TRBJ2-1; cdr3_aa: CASSYSTRTSSEQFF; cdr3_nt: TGTGCCAGCAGTTACTCGACCCGTACTTCGAGTGAGCAGTTCTTC
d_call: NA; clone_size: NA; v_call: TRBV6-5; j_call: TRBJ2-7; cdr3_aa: CASSPSTYEQYF; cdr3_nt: TGTGCCAGCAGTCCCTCTACCTACGAGCAGTACTTC
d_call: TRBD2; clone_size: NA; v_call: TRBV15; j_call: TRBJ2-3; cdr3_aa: CATSRGLAGITDTQYF; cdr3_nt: TGTGCCACCAGCAGAGGACTAGCGGGAATCACAGATACGCAGTATTTT
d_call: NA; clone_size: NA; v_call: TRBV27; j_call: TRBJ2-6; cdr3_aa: CASSLFRFSPGSGANVLTF; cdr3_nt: TGTGCCAGCAGTTTATTCAGGTTTTCCCCGGGCTCTGGGGCCAACGTCCTGACTTTC
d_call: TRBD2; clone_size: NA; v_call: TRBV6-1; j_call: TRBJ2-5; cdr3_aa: CASRAGGRETQYF; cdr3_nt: TGTGCCTCACGGGCGGGGGGCCGAGAGACCCAGTACTTC
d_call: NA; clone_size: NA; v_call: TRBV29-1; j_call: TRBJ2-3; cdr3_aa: CSVREDRSPDTQYF; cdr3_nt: TGCAGCGTCAGAGAAGACAGATCACCTGATACGCAGTATTTT
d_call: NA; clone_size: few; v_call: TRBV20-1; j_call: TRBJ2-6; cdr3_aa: CSASSGANVLTF; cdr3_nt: TGCAGTGCTAGCTCTGGGGCCAACGTCCTGACTTTC
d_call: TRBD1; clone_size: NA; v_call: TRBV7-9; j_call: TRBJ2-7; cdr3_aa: CASSGTGGIYEQYF; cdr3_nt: TGTGCCAGCAGCGGGACAGGGGGTATCTACGAGCAGTACTTC